This entry lists 18 T cell receptor beta chains sequenced from one sample in a study of blood T cell repertoires in COVID-19. The method was immunoSEQ multiplex PCR; TCRdb's version includes in-frame clones alone and lacks a portion of them. This table has tens of thousands of clones, 90% appearing once. Input material: peripheral blood. All receptors come from a man in his 60s with active or convalescent COVID-19.

The chain links TRBV28 to TRBJ2-7, with a weak D call TRBD2 (7 bases). Germline values: CDR1 MDHEN, CDR2 SYDVKM. This CDR3 is 15 amino acids long. V lost 8 bases and J 4 bases, leaving 21 bases between the germline ends. In DNA form, the CDR3 reads TGTGCCAGCGCCTCCCTGGGGGAGGGGGTTTACGAGCAGTACTTC. Amino acid sequence: CASASLGEGVYEQYF.

The sample holds one count of this clone. V and J are TRBV10-2 and TRBJ2-7; no clear D. Trimming removed 2 bases at V and 9 bases at J, with 8 bases between. CDR1 is WSHSY and CDR2 is SAAADI in the germline V gene. The CDR3 is 11 residues long. The CDR3 loop reads CASSEVQRQYF. DNA for the CDR3: TGCGCCAGCAGTGAGGTCCAGCGGCAGTACTTC.

The chain employs TRBV3-1 (or the pseudogene TRBV3-2) and TRBJ1-5, with a weak D call TRBD1 (6 bases). CDR3 length: 17 amino acids. V gave up 2 bases and J gave up 4 bases, with 18 bases separating them. From germline, CDR1 is LGHDT and CDR2 YNNKEL (reference sequence). CDR3 in DNA: TGTGCCAGCAGCCAACAAGATGTGGGGGCACCTAATCAGCCCCAGCATTTT. It translates to CASSQQDVGAPNQPQHF.

V is TRBV5-6 and J is TRBJ2-7, with a weak D call TRBD1 (6 bases). This CDR3 has 17 residues. Germline V lookup: CDR1 SGHDT, CDR2 YYEEEE. Trimming removed 3 bases at V and 3 bases at J, with 22 bases between. CDR3 coding DNA: TGTGCCAGCAGCTCACAAAAAGCACAGGGTTGGGTCTACGAGCAGTACTTC. Amino acids: CASSSQKAQGWVYEQYF.

This clone was observed a few times. CDR3 sequence (DNA): TGTGCCTGGAGTGCCCCAGGGGGCGCAGCCGGGGAGCTGTTTTTT. Translated: CAWSAPGGAAGELFF. The chain joins TRBV30 to TRBJ2-2; TRBD1 matches 8 bases. CDR1 and CDR2 from the germline V gene are GTSNPN and SVGIG (reference sequence). Unmatched junction bases numbered 7, after V lost 1 base and J lost 6 bases. The length of the CDR3 is 15 residues.

This clone was counted once. The genes are TRBV11-2 and TRBJ2-7; 13 positions match TRBD2. The V gene's germline CDR1 is SGHAT and CDR2 FQNNGV. V was clipped by 2 bases and J by 5 bases; unmatched bases: 9. The CDR3 spans 17 residues. In nucleotides, the CDR3 is TGTGCCAGCAGCTTACGTACGACTAGCGGGGGGCCCCACGAGCAGTACTTC. Amino acid sequence: CASSLRTTSGGPHEQYF.

This clone has a single count. The chain couples TRBV3-1 (or the pseudogene TRBV3-2) to TRBJ1-3; TRBD1 matches 8 bases. V shed 5 bases and J 2 bases; nucleotides not matched to a gene: 2. This CDR3 comprises 14 residues. Germline CDR1 reads LGHDT; CDR2 reads YNNKEL (reference sequence). This chain's CDR3 is CASSETGAGNTIYF. The DNA of the CDR3 is TGTGCCAGCAGCGAGACAGGGGCTGGAAACACCATATATTTT.

The chain has TRBV11-2 and TRBJ2-1; the D gene is possibly TRBD1 (7 bases). CDR1 and CDR2 (germline): SGHAT, FQNNGV. With 5 bases removed from V and 1 base from J, the gap between germline ends came to 12 bases. The CDR3 sequence is 15 residues long. This CDR3 reads CASSPAGGSYNEQFF. The CDR3 nucleotides read TGTGCCAGCAGCCCAGCAGGGGGGTCCTACAATGAGCAGTTCTTC.

This chain joins TRBV11-2 and TRBJ1-2; D might be TRBD1 (5 bases). The CDR3 is 13 residues long. V lost 4 bases to trimming and J lost 7 bases, with 13 bases between them. CDR1 is SGHAT, CDR2 FQNNGV, per germline. The CDR3 DNA sequence: TGTGCCAGCAGCTCCAGGGCTCCTGGTGGCTACACCTTC. Translated, it gives CASSSRAPGGYTF. Combining the CDR3 with reference TRBV11-2 and TRBJ1-2 gives the whole variable domain EAGVAQSPRYKIIEKRQSVAFWCNPISGHATLYWYQQILGQGPKLLIQFQNNGVVDDSQLPKDRFSAERLKGVDSTLKIQPAKLEDSAVYLCASSSRAPGGYTFGSGTRLTVV.

V usage is TRBV11-3 and J usage is TRBJ2-7, with 7 bases that match TRBD2. CDR1 is SGHNT and CDR2 is YENEEA in the germline V gene. This CDR3 has 14 residues. The J segment lost 7 bases and the V segment lost 5 bases, leaving 11 bases of the junction unmatched. The CDR3 is CASSQSGNTFEQYF. CDR3 DNA sequence: TGTGCCAGCAGCCAGAGCGGGAACACCTTTGAGCAGTACTTC. The whole variable domain, filled in from reference TRBV11-3 and TRBJ2-7, reads EAGVVQSPRYKIIEKKQPVAFWCNPISGHNTLYWYLQNLGQGPELLIRYENEEAVDDSQLPKDRFSAERLKGVDSTLKIQPAELGDSAVYLCASSQSGNTFEQYFGPGTRLTVT.

The J gene is TRBJ2-1, the V gene TRBV7-9; D perhaps matches TRBD1 (6 bases). Trimming took 5 bases from V and 4 from J, leaving 12 bases between them. CDR3 length: 14 residues. CDR1 and CDR2 from the germline V gene are SEHNR and FQNEAQ (reference sequence). CDR3 nucleotides: TGTGCCAGCAGCCAAACAGACAGGTACAATGAGCAGTTCTTC. This gives the protein CASSQTDRYNEQFF.

The V and J genes are TRBV6-2 or TRBV6-3 and TRBJ2-2; D gene unclear. There are 15 residues in the CDR3. Per germline, CDR1 MNHEY and CDR2 SVGEGT. The V end was cut by 0 bases, the J end by 3 bases, with 8 bases between. The CDR3 nucleotides read TGTGCCAGCAGTTACTCGATAGAGGACACCGGGGAGCTGTTTTTT. Protein product: CASSYSIEDTGELFF.

For this clone: Other DNA sequences in the same sample also yield this CDR3. This chain links TRBV12-3 or TRBV12-4 with TRBJ1-5; 9 bases align to TRBD1. This CDR3 spans 13 amino acids. With 8 bases clipped from V and 7 bases from J, the junction kept 6 bases outside the gene matches. CDR3 in amino acids: CASLQGAGQPQHF. The CDR3 nucleotides are TGTGCCAGCCTACAGGGGGCTGGACAGCCCCAGCATTTT.

The genes are TRBV4-1 and TRBJ1-2; TRBD1 matches at 7 bases. The CDR3 length is 14 residues. The trim removed 4 bases at V and 8 bases at J, leaving 10 bases unmatched. Germline V lookup: CDR1 MGHRA, CDR2 YSYEKL. CDR3 in amino acids: CASSPRFTGDGYTF. DNA for the CDR3: TGCGCCAGCAGCCCCCGTTTTACAGGGGACGGCTACACCTTC.

The chain carries TRBV6-1 and TRBJ1-2; no firm D call. The CDR3 spans 13 residues. Germline values: CDR1 MNHNS, CDR2 SASEGT. Trimming removed 3 bases at V and 2 bases at J, with 7 bases between. CDR3 DNA: TGTGCCAGCAGTGATGCGCGGAACTATGGCTACACCTTC. This gives the protein CASSDARNYGYTF.

The gene calls are TRBV3-1 (or the pseudogene TRBV3-2) and TRBJ2-3; D is unclear. The length of the CDR3 is 12 residues. V lost 3 bases to trimming and J lost 4 bases, with 5 bases between them. The germline CDR1 and CDR2 sequences are LGHDT and YNNKEL (reference sequence). CDR3 sequence: CASSHLADTQYF. CDR3 DNA sequence: TGTGCCAGCAGCCACCTCGCAGATACGCAGTATTTT.

This chain links TRBV19 with TRBJ2-1; TRBD2 agrees at 7 bases. The germline V gene encodes CDR1 LNHDA and CDR2 SQIVND (reference sequence). The CDR3 is made up of 14 amino acids. Losses at the gene ends were 8 bases for V and 6 bases for J; bases not matched to a gene: 10. CDR3 residues: CASRSSGGINEQFF. DNA for the CDR3: TGTGCCAGTCGATCTTCCGGGGGGATCAATGAGCAGTTCTTC.

In nucleotides, the CDR3 is TGTGCCTGGAGTAGCGGGAACTGGGCCAACGTCCTGACTTTC. This encodes CAWSSGNWANVLTF. V is TRBV30 and J is TRBJ2-6; the match to TRBD2 covers 7 bases. The CDR3 totals 14 residues. CDR1 and CDR2 (germline): GTSNPN, SVGIG (reference sequence). V lost 2 bases and J lost 5; bases outside the gene matches: 3.